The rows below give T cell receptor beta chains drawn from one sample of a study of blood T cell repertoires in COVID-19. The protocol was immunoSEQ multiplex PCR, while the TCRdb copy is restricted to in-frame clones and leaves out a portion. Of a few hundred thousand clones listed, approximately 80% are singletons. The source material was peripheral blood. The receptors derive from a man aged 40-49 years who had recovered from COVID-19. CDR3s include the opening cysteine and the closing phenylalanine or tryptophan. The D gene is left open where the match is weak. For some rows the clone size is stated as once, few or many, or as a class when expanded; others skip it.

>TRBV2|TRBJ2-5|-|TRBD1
TGTGCCAGCAGTATCGACAGGGGACAAGAGACCCAGTACTTC
CASSIDRGQETQYF
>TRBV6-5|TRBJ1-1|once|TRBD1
TGTGCCAGCAGGTCCACAGGGGGCTCGAACACTGAAGCTTTCTTT
CASRSTGGSNTEAFF
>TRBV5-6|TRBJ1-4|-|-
TGTGCCAGCAGCTCCTACGAAGGGAGCCCTAATGAAAAACTGTTTTTT
CASSSYEGSPNEKLFF
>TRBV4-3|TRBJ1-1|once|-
TGCGCCAGCAGCCAGCGGCAGGGCACTGAAGCTTTCTTT
CASSQRQGTEAFF
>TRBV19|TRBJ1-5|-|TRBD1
TGTGCCAGTAGTCAGGTCGTCGGCAGGGGGCGTCAGCCCCAGCATTTT
CASSQVVGRGRQPQHF
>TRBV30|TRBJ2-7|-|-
TGTGCCTGGAGTGTACGAGACTACTCCTACGAGCAGTACTTC
CAWSVRDYSYEQYF
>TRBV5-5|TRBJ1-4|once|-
TGTGCCAGCAGCTTTGCAACGCCGGGAGGAAGCTTTTTT
CASSFATPGGSFF
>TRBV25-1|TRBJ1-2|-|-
TGTGCCAGCAGCCTACGGGGAAAGCTACCCTACACCTTC
CASSLRGKLPYTF
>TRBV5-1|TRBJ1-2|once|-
TGCGCCAGCAGCTTACAGGGAATTCGAGACTATGGCTACACCTTC
CASSLQGIRDYGYTF
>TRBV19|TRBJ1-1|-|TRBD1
TGTGCCAGTAGTATCCCCTACAGGGGTCCTGAAGCTTTCTTT
CASSIPYRGPEAFF
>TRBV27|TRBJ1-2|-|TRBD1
TGTGCCAGCAGTCCGGGGACAGATCTTAACTATGGCTACACCTTC
CASSPGTDLNYGYTF
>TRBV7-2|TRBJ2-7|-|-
TGTGCCAGCAGCTGGTTCCGAGGGAGATACGAGCAGTACTTC
CASSWFRGRYEQYF
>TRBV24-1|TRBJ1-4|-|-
TGTGCCACCAGTGACTCCCGACATGCCACAACTAATGAAAAACTGTTTTTT
CATSDSRHATTNEKLFF
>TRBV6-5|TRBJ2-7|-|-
TGTGCCAGCACTCTAGGACAGAGAGGGGAGCAGTACTTC
CASTLGQRGEQYF
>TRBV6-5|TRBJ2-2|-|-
TGTGCCAGCAGCCAAGGGGGGAACACCGGGGAGCTGTTTTTT
CASSQGGNTGELFF
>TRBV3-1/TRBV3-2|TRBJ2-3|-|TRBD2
TGTGCCAGCAGCCAAGATAAGGTAGCGGGAACAGATACGCAGTATTTT
CASSQDKVAGTDTQYF
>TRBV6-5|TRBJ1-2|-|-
TGTCGAGGAGGGGAGCCTAACTATGGCTACACCTTC
CRGGEPNYGYTF
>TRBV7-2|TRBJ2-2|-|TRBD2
TGTGCCAGCAGGCCGGGGGGGCCGATTGAAACCGGGGAGCTGTTTTTT
CASRPGGPIETGELFF
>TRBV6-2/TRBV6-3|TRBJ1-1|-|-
TGTGCCAGCAGTTACAAGTATCACAGTCACATGAACACTGAAGCTTTCTTT
CASSYKYHSHMNTEAFF
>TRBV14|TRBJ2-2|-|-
TGTGCCAGCAGCCAAGTCGGGGGAGTCGGGGAGCTGTTTTTT
CASSQVGGVGELFF
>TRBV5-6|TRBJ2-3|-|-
TGTGCCAGCAGCTTTTTGCAGACAGATACGCAGTATTTT
CASSFLQTDTQYF
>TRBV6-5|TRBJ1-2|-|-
TGTGCCAGCCGTCACCCATCAGGCTATGGCTACACCTTC
CASRHPSGYGYTF
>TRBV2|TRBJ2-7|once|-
TGTGCCAGCAGTGAAGCGCTAACAGCCCACGGCTTC
CASSEALTAHGF
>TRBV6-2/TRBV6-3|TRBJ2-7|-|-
TGTGCCAGCAGTTACTCCCCGGAGAGGAGGGGAACCTACGAGCAGTACTTC
CASSYSPERRGTYEQYF
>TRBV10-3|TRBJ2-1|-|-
TGTGCCATCAGTGAGTCGCCGGGGGTCTCCTACAATGAGCAGTTCTTC
CAISESPGVSYNEQFF
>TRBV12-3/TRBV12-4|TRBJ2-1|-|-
TGTGCCAGCAGTTTATTCGACAATGAGCAGTTCTTC
CASSLFDNEQFF
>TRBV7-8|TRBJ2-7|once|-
TGTGCCAGCAGCTGGACATTATTTACCTACGAGCAGTACTTC
CASSWTLFTYEQYF
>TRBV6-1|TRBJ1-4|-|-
TGTGCCAGCAGTGATTTGACAGTTAATGAAAAACTGTTTTTT
CASSDLTVNEKLFF
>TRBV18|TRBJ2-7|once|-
TGTGCCAGCTCACCAGACCGGGACAAATACGAGCAGTACTTC
CASSPDRDKYEQYF
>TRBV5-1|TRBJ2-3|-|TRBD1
TGCGCCAGCAGCTGGGACAGGCCTAGCACAGATACGCAGTATTTT
CASSWDRPSTDTQYF
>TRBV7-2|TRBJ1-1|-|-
TGTGCCAGCAGCCCAATAGTACGGTACCACACTGAAGCTTTCTTT
CASSPIVRYHTEAFF
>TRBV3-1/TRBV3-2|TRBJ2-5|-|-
TGTGCCAGCAGACAAGGGGGGGACCAAGAGACCCAGTACTTC
CASRQGGDQETQYF
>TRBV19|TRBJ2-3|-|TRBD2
TGTGCCAGTAGTGGAAAGCAGCGGGGGGCGTCAGATACGCAGTATTTT
CASSGKQRGASDTQYF
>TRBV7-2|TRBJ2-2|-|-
TGTGCCAGCAGCTTGTGGGGCAGGACCGGGGAGCTGTTTTTT
CASSLWGRTGELFF
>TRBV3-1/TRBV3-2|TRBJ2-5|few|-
TGTGCCAGCAGGCGGAGGGATGGGCAAGAGACCCAGTACTTC
CASRRRDGQETQYF
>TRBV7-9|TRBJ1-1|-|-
TGTGCCAGCACCCAGGAATGGATGAACACTGAAGCTTTCTTT
CASTQEWMNTEAFF
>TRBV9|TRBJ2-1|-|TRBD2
TGTGCCAGCAGCTTCCTGGGCGGGGGGGCTAATGAGCAGTTCTTC
CASSFLGGGANEQFF
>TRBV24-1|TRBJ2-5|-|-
TGTGCCACCAGTGATTCGGAGACCCAGTACTTC
CATSDSETQYF
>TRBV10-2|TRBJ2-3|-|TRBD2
TGCGCCAGCAGTACCCCTAGCGGGAGCACAGATACGCAGTATTTT
CASSTPSGSTDTQYF
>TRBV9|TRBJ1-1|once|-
TGTGCCAGCAGCCCCTCTTTGGGGGGGTTGAACACTGAAGCTTTCTTT
CASSPSLGGLNTEAFF
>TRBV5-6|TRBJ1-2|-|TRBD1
TGTGCCAGCAGCCTCGACAGGGGGTCCCATGGCTACACCTTC
CASSLDRGSHGYTF
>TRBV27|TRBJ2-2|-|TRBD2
TGTGCCAGCAGTCCCGGACTAGGGCGCGACACCGGGGAGCTGTTTTTT
CASSPGLGRDTGELFF
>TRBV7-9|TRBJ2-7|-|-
TGTGCCAGCAGCCTTGGGGCGGTCGAGCAGTACTTC
CASSLGAVEQYF
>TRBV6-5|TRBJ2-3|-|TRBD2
TGTGCCAGCAGGGGACTAGCCGTAGATACGCAGTATTTT
CASRGLAVDTQYF
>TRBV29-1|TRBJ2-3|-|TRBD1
TGCAGCGTTCAAATGGGGACAGCCGGAGATACGCAGTATTTT
CSVQMGTAGDTQYF
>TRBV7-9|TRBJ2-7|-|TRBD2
TGTGCCAGCAGCCGGGGACTAGCGGGGGGGCCTTCATTGGAGCAGTACTTC
CASSRGLAGGPSLEQYF
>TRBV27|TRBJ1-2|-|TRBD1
TGTGCCAGCAGGGGGAGGACAGGGGCTAACTATGGCTACACCTTC
CASRGRTGANYGYTF
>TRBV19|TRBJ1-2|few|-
TGTGCCAGTAGTATAGATACTATCTATGGCTACACCTTC
CASSIDTIYGYTF
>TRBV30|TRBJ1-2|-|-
TGTGCCTGGAGGATAGTCCGGGGAGAAGGCTACACCTTC
CAWRIVRGEGYTF
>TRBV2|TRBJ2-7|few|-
TGTGCCAGCAGTGAAGCGCTAGCGCGCTCCTACGAGCAGTACTTC
CASSEALARSYEQYF
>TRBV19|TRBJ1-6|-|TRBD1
TGTGCCAGTAGTACTGGGTTCCGGGACAGGGGACCCCCCGGCTTCGATTCACCCCTCCACTTT
CASSTGFRDRGPPGFDSPLHF
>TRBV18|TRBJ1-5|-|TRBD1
TGTGCCAGCTCACCGGACAGGGCTCTTGGCAATCAGCCCCAGCATTTT
CASSPDRALGNQPQHF
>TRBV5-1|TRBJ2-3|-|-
TGCGCCAGCAGTCAAGCATACTCGGATACGCAGTATTTT
CASSQAYSDTQYF
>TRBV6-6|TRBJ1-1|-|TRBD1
TGTGCCAGCAGTCCGACCCCCGGGACAGGAACGTACACTGAAGCTTTCTTT
CASSPTPGTGTYTEAFF
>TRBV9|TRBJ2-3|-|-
TGTGCCAGCAGCGTAAGTGCCCGCGCACCAGATACGCAGTATTTT
CASSVSARAPDTQYF
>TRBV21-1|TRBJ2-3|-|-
TGTGCCAGCAGCAGACCGGGACTAGCATATACAGATACGCAGTATTTT
CASSRPGLAYTDTQYF
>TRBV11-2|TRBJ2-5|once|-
TGTGCCAGCAGTCCCAGACGCGGAGGAGAGACCCAGTACTTC
CASSPRRGGETQYF